These 24 T cell receptor beta chains share one sample of origin, sequenced in a study of control samples from healthy donors and cancer patients. The repertoire was sequenced with immunoSEQ multiplex PCR; TCRdb's copy has only in-frame clones and lacks some. The sample contains approximately 110,000 clones, approximately 90% of which appear only once. Sequenced material: blood. The source is a woman between 45 and 60 years old in good health.

This rearrangement joins TRBV12-3 or TRBV12-4 to TRBJ2-5; D gene ambiguous. V was pared by 5 bases and J by 1 base, with 8 bases between. This CDR3 is 13 amino acids long. The CDR3 here is CASSPDTQETQYF. The CDR3 DNA is TGTGCCAGCAGTCCCGATACCCAAGAGACCCAGTACTTC.

The chain has TRBV27 and TRBJ1-1; 8 positions agree with TRBD1. The CDR3 has 16 residues. With 7 bases clipped from V and 5 bases from J, the junction kept 15 bases outside the gene matches. From germline, CDR1 is MNHEY and CDR2 SMNVEV (reference sequence). The CDR3: CASNPTGVSLWTEAFF. DNA of the CDR3: TGTGCCAGCAACCCGACAGGGGTGAGTCTGTGGACTGAAGCTTTCTTT.

This chain links TRBV19 with TRBJ1-1; D not certain. The germline gives CDR1 LNHDA, CDR2 SQIVND (reference sequence). V gave up 1 base and J gave up 3 bases, with 3 bases separating them. This CDR3 region has 12 residues. CDR3 amino acids: CASSIGYTEAFF. Written as DNA, the CDR3 is TGTGCCAGTAGTATAGGCTACACTGAAGCTTTCTTT.

V gene TRBV29-1 combines with J gene TRBJ1-1; 7 bases agree with TRBD1. From germline, CDR1 is SQVTM and CDR2 ANQGSEA. The CDR3 is 14 residues long. V lost 6 bases and J lost 1; bases outside the gene matches: 8. CDR3 sequence: CSVANRGENTEAFF. CDR3 DNA sequence: TGCAGCGTAGCAAACAGGGGAGAGAACACTGAAGCTTTCTTT. Variable domain in full (rest from reference TRBV29-1 and TRBJ1-1): SAVISQKPSRDICQRGTSLTIQCQVDSQVTMMFWYRQQPGQSLTLIATANQGSEATYESGFVIDKFPISRPNLTFSTLTVSNMSPEDSSIYLCSVANRGENTEAFFGQGTRLTVV.

Only one count was recorded for this clone. The chain uses TRBV7-9 and TRBJ2-2; TRBD2 agrees at 7 bases. This CDR3 contains 14 residues. Looked up from germline, CDR1 is SEHNR and CDR2 is FQNEAQ (reference sequence). Trimming removed 7 bases from V and 2 bases from J; junction bases left unmatched: 4. The CDR3 sequence: CASTSGDNTGELFF. Here the CDR3 DNA reads TGTGCCAGCACTAGCGGAGATAACACCGGGGAGCTGTTTTTT.

The CDR3 coding sequence is TGTGCCAGCAGCCACGGCGGCGCGGGAGAGACCCAGTACTTC. It is translated as CASSHGGAGETQYF. The rearrangement uses TRBV7-9 and TRBJ2-5, with D possibly matching TRBD2 (5 bases). CDR1 and CDR2 (germline): SEHNR, FQNEAQ (reference sequence). The CDR3 loop spans 14 amino acids. Trimming left V 5 bases short and J 4 bases short, with 14 bases between.

The V call is TRBV6-5, the J call TRBJ1-1; TRBD1 matches at 7 bases. The CDR3 length is 15 residues. Trimming removed 0 bases from V and 0 bases from J; junction bases left unmatched: 1. In germline, CDR1 is MNHEY, CDR2 SVGAGI. CDR3 sequence reads: CASSYSDRMNTEAFF. CDR3 sequence (DNA): TGTGCCAGCAGTTACTCGGACAGGATGAACACTGAAGCTTTCTTT.

The chain employs TRBV7-2 and TRBJ2-2, with D perhaps matching TRBD1 (6 bases). Germline CDR1 is SGHTA and CDR2 is FQGNSA. The CDR3 is 14 residues long. Deletions cut 5 bases from V and 1 base from J, with 8 bases between. The CDR3 spells CASSTTGNTGELFF. The CDR3 DNA reads as TGTGCCAGCAGCACGACAGGGAACACCGGGGAGCTGTTTTTT.

The V and J genes are TRBV4-2 and TRBJ1-1, with D perhaps TRBD1 (6 bases). Germline V gene data show CDR1 as LGHNA and CDR2 as YNFKEQ. The CDR3 is made up of 13 amino acids. Deletions cut 1 base from V and 5 bases from J, with 8 bases between. DNA of the CDR3: TGTGCCAGCAGCCAAGCCGACAGGACTGAAGCTTTCTTT. It translates to CASSQADRTEAFF.

The J gene is TRBJ2-1, the V gene TRBV4-2, with TRBD2 matching 9 bases. The germline V gene encodes CDR1 LGHNA and CDR2 YNFKEQ. This CDR3 has 15 amino acids. The V gene end was trimmed by 3 bases and the J gene end by 7 bases; junction bases not matched to a gene: 7. The CDR3 sequence: CASSQASGEWNEQFF. In nucleotides, the CDR3 is TGTGCCAGCAGCCAGGCTAGCGGGGAGTGGAATGAGCAGTTCTTC.

The chain uses TRBV2 and TRBJ1-1; 8 nucleotides line up with TRBD1. The CDR3 has 15 amino acids. Per the germline V gene, CDR1 is SNHLY and CDR2 is FYNNEI. V lost 7 bases, J lost 2 bases, and 9 bases stayed unmatched. CDR3 nucleotide sequence: TGTGCCAGCACCACTGGGCAGGGGGCAAACACTGAAGCTTTCTTT. Translated: CASTTGQGANTEAFF.

CDR3 amino acids: CASSKVFRLSVPYEQYV. The CDR3 DNA reads TGTGCCAGCAGCAAAGTTTTTAGGTTGTCGGTCCCCTACGAGCAGTACGTC. V usage is TRBV21-1 and J usage is TRBJ2-7. TRBV21-1 corresponds to a pseudogene. The CDR3 length is 17 residues.

The chain joins TRBV21-1 to TRBJ1-1; the D call of TRBD1 is as the table states it, not checked on the DNA. TRBV21-1 is noted as a pseudogene. The CDR3 spans 15 residues. CDR3: CASSKRAGGADKAFF. CDR3 coding DNA: TGTGCCAGCAGCAAAAGGGCAGGGGGCGCAGATAAAGCTTTCTTT.

The chain is built from TRBV9 and TRBJ2-1; D is possibly TRBD1 (6 bases). The CDR3 runs 14 residues. In germline, CDR1 is SGDLS, CDR2 YYNGEE. Trimming cost V 4 bases and J 4 bases, with 12 bases left between them. In DNA, the CDR3 is TGTGCCAGCAGCAGAACCACAGGGTACAATGAGCAGTTCTTC. Its protein is CASSRTTGYNEQFF.

The chain has TRBV18 and TRBJ1-1; D gene ambiguous. The germline V and J ends were trimmed by 3 bases and 1 base, with 9 bases remaining between them. The CDR3 runs to 14 residues. Looked up from germline, CDR1 is KGHSH and CDR2 is LQKENI. CDR3 sequence reads: CASSPSVTNTEAFF. The CDR3 bases are TGTGCCAGCTCACCGTCGGTTACGAACACTGAAGCTTTCTTT.

V is TRBV12-3 or TRBV12-4 and J is TRBJ1-3, with TRBD1 as a possible D gene (5 bases). With 9 bases removed from V and 4 bases from J, the gap between germline ends came to 13 bases. The CDR3 is made up of 13 amino acids. The CDR3 DNA follows: TGTGCCAGTGGGGGGGGTTACGGAAACACCATATATTTT. This codes for CASGGGYGNTIYF.

The V gene is TRBV25-1, the J gene TRBJ2-7; D is uncertain. V lost 3 bases and J lost 6, with 6 bases in between. This CDR3 has 11 residues. The germline CDR1 and CDR2 sequences are MGHDK and SYGVNS. CDR3 in amino acids: CASSDKVEQYV. The CDR3 nucleotides are TGTGCCAGCAGTGATAAAGTCGAGCAGTACGTC.

The genes are TRBV2 and TRBJ1-2, with a weak D call TRBD1 (6 bases). Deletions cut 4 bases from V and 6 bases from J, with 18 bases between. This CDR3 is 15 amino acids long. Germline V gene sequence: CDR1 SNHLY, CDR2 FYNNEI. The DNA of the CDR3 is TGTGCCAGCAGTGGGGTTTTCCAGGGGAGGGATGGCTACACCTTC. The encoded protein is CASSGVFQGRDGYTF.

The rearrangement joins TRBV7-3 to TRBJ2-5, with D uncertain. V shed 0 bases and J shed 2 bases, with 10 bases lying between them. The CDR3 contains 15 residues. The germline CDR1 and CDR2 sequences are SGHTA and FQGTGA. The CDR3 sequence is CASSLTYGLQETQYF. CDR3 bases: TGTGCCAGCAGCTTAACTTATGGGTTACAAGAGACCCAGTACTTC.

Note on this clone: The junction does not match germline at one end; this may be a read error. V usage is TRBV7-2 and J usage is TRBJ2-5, with 9 bases fitting TRBD2. CDR3 length: 14 residues. Looked up from germline, CDR1 is SGHTA and CDR2 is FQGNSA. The CDR3 DNA reads as TGTGCCAGCAGCCTAGCGGGATGGGGAGAGACCCAGTACTTC. Residues: CASSLAGWGETQYF.

The rearrangement joins TRBV11-1 to TRBJ2-1, with D perhaps matching TRBD1 or TRBD2 (5 bases each). V dropped 5 bases and J dropped 8 bases, with 22 bases sitting between them. The CDR3 sequence is 16 residues long. Germline lookup yields CDR1 SGHAT and CDR2 FQDESV (reference sequence). The CDR3 is CASSLLGGPQTDEQFF. CDR3 sequence (DNA): TGTGCCAGCAGCCTCCTTGGGGGACCGCAAACCGATGAGCAGTTCTTC.

V and J are TRBV4-1 and TRBJ2-7, with D unclear. V was pared by 3 bases and J by 5 bases, with 14 bases between. The CDR3 covers 14 residues. CDR1 and CDR2 from the germline V gene are MGHRA and YSYEKL. The DNA of the CDR3 is TGCGCCAGCAGCCACCTGGACGTCCCCGACGAGCAGTACTTC. As protein: CASSHLDVPDEQYF.

The chain is built from TRBV5-6 and TRBJ2-7, with TRBD2 matching 8 bases. Per germline, CDR1 SGHDT and CDR2 YYEEEE. The CDR3 sequence is 13 residues long. V lost 4 bases and J lost 3; bases outside the gene matches: 3. Here the CDR3 DNA reads TGTGCCAGCAGCCTTAGCGGGGACTACGAGCAGTACTTC. Translating it yields CASSLSGDYEQYF. Looking up the rest from reference TRBV5-6 and TRBJ2-7 gives the full variable domain: DAGVTQSPTHLIKTRGQQVTLRCSPKSGHDTVSWYQQALGQGPQFIFQYYEEEERQRGNFPDRFSGHQFPNYSSELNVNALLLGDSALYLCASSLSGDYEQYFGPGTRLTVT.

This chain joins TRBV6-5 and TRBJ2-7, with 8 bases fitting TRBD1. This CDR3 is built from 13 residues. CDR1 and CDR2 (germline): MNHEY, SVGAGI. The V segment lost 8 bases and the J segment 6 bases; nucleotides outside the gene matches: 9. The DNA for the CDR3 is TGTGCCAGCGTGCGGACAGGGTTGTCCGAGCAGTACGTC. It is translated as CASVRTGLSEQYV.